The T cell receptor beta chain described here comes from a study of cytomegalovirus exposure and HLA in healthy donors. Primers included in the PCR were 60 Vbeta and 13 Jbeta primers. Using immunoSEQ multiplex PCR, the repertoire was profiled, and TCRdb retains in-frame clones only, with some absent. This table has some 250,000 clones, about four fifths appearing once. V lost 5 bases, J lost 1 base, and 13 bases lay in between. There are 15 residues in the CDR3. In germline, CDR1 is SGHVS, CDR2 FQNEAQ. The receptor was derived from a woman aged 40-49 years in good health and CMV-seropositive. Sequenced sample: PBMCs. V and J are TRBV7-8 and TRBJ2-3; D might be TRBD1 (5 bases). CDR3 bases: TGTGCCAGCAGCCCTGCCCCGACAGGCACAGATACGCAGTATTTT. Amino acids: CASSPAPTGTDTQYF.